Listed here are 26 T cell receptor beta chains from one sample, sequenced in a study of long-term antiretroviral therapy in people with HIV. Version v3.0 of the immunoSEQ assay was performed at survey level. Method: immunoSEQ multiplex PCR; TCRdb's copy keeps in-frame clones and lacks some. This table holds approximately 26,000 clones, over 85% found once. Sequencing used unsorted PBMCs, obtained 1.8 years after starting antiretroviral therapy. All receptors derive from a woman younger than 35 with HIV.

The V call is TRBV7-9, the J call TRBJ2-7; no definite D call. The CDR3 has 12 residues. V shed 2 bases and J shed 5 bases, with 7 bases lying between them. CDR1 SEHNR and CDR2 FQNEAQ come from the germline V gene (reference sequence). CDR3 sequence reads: CASSLSPDEQYF. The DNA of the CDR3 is TGTGCCAGCAGCTTATCCCCAGACGAGCAGTACTTC.

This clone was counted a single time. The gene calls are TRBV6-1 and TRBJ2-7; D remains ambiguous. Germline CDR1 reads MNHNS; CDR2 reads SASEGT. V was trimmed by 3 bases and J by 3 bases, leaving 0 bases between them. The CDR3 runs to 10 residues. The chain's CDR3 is CASSDYEQYF. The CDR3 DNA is TGTGCCAGCAGTGACTACGAGCAGTACTTC.

CDR3 residues: CATSNQLAGPYEQYF. The DNA for the CDR3 is TGTGCCACCAGCAACCAACTAGCGGGACCCTACGAGCAGTACTTC. The chain joins TRBV15 to TRBJ2-7, with 10 bases that match TRBD2. Germline V gene data show CDR1 as LNHNV and CDR2 as YYDKDF (reference sequence). V dropped 4 bases and J dropped 2; count of bases not matched to a gene: 5. CDR3 length: 15 residues. Supplemented by reference TRBV15 and TRBJ2-7, the full variable domain reads DAMVIQNPRYQVTQFGKPVTLSCSQTLNHNVMYWYQQKSSQAPKLLFHYYDKDFNNEADTPDNFQSRRPNTSFCFLDIRSPGLGDTAMYLCATSNQLAGPYEQYFGPGTRLTVT.

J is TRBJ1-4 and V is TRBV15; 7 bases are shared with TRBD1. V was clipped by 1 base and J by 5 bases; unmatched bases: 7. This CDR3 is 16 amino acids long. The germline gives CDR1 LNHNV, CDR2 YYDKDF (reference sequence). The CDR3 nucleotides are TGTGCCACCAGCAGAGTCTTAGCAGGGGGAAATGAAAAACTGTTTTTT. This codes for CATSRVLAGGNEKLFF.

The chain's CDR3 is CASSPLPAGTSYNEQFF. CDR3 coding DNA: TGTGCCAGCAGTCCCCTCCCCGCCGGCACCTCCTACAATGAGCAGTTCTTC. The rearrangement uses TRBV28 and TRBJ2-1; D unclear. The CDR3 covers 17 residues. Germline CDR1 is MDHEN and CDR2 is SYDVKM. Trimming pared 5 bases from V and 0 bases from J, leaving 17 bases between. The entire variable domain, with the rest obtained from reference TRBV28 and TRBJ2-1, is as follows: DVKVTQSSRYLVKRTGEKVFLECVQDMDHENMFWYRQDPGLGLRLIYFSYDVKMKEKGDIPEGYSVSREKKERFSLILESASTNQTSMYLCASSPLPAGTSYNEQFFGPGTRLTVL.

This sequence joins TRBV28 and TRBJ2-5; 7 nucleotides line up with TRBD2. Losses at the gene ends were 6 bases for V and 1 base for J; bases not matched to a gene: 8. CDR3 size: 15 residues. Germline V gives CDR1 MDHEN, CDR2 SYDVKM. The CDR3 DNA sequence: TGTGCCAGCAGGGAGCCCGGGACTATCCAAGAGACCCAGTACTTC. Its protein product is CASREPGTIQETQYF.

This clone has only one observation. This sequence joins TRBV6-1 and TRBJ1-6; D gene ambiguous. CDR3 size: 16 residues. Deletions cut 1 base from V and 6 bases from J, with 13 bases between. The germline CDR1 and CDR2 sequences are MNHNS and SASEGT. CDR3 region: CASSEDGQWVNSPLHF. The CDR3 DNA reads TGTGCCAGCAGTGAAGATGGGCAGTGGGTTAATTCACCCCTCCACTTT.

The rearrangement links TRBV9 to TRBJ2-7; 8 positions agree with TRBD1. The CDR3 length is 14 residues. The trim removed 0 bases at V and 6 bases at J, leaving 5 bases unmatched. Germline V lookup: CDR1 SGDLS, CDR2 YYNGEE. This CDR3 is CASSVGTGSVEQYF. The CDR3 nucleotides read TGTGCCAGCAGCGTAGGGACAGGGTCTGTCGAGCAGTACTTC.

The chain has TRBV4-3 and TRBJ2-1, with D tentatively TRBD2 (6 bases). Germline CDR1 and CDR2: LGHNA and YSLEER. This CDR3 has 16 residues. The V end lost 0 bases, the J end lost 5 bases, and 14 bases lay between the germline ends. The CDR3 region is CASSQEWDSGHNEQFF. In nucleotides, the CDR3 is TGCGCCAGCAGCCAAGAATGGGACTCGGGCCACAATGAGCAGTTCTTC.

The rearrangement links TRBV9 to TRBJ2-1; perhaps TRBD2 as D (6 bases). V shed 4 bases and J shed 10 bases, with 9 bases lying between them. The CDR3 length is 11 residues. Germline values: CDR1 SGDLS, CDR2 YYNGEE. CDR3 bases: TGTGCCAGCAGCCAGGGAGGAGAGCAGTTCTTC. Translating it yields CASSQGGEQFF.

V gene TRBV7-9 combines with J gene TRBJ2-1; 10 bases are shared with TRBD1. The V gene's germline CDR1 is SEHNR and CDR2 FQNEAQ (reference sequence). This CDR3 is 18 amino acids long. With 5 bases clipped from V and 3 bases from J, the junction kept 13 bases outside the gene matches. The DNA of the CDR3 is TGTGCCAGCAGCCCGCCCCCCGACAGGGGGCATTACTACAATGAGCAGTTCTTC. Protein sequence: CASSPPPDRGHYYNEQFF.

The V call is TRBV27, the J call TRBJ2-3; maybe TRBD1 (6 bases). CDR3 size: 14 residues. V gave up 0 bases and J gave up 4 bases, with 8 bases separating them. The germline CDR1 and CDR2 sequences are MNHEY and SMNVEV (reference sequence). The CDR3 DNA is TGTGCCAGCAGTTTATCCAGGGGACCAGATACGCAGTATTTT. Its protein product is CASSLSRGPDTQYF.

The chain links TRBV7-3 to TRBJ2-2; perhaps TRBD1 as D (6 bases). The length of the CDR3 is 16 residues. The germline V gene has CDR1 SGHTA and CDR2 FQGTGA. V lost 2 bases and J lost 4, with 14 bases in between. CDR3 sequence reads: CASSLGKGGSTGELFF. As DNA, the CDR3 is TGTGCCAGCAGCTTAGGAAAAGGGGGATCCACCGGGGAGCTGTTTTTT.

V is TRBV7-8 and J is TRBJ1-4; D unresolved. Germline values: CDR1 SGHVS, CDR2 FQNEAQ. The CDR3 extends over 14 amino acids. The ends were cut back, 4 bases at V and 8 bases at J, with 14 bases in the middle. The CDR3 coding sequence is TGTGCCAGCAGCTCGATGGTCTTTGGGGAAAAACTGTTTTTT. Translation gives CASSSMVFGEKLFF.

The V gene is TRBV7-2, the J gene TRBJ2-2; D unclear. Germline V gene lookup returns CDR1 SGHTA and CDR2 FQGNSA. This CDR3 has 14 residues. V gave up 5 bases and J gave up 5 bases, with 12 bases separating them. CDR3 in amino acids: CASSAERWTGELFF. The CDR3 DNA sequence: TGTGCCAGCAGCGCAGAGAGGTGGACCGGGGAGCTGTTTTTT.

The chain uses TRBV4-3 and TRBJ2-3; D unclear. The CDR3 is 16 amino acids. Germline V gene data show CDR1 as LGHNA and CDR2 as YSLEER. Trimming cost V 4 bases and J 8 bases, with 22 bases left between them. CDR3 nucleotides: TGCGCCAGCAGCCCCACGGTTGGTAATGTTCGTGGTACGCAGTATTTT. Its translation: CASSPTVGNVRGTQYF.

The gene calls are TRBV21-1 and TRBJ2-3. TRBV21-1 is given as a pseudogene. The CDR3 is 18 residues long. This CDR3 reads CASSKESRRIDGTDTQYF. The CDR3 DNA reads TGTGCCAGCAGCAAAGAATCACGGCGCATTGATGGGACAGATACGCAGTATTTT.

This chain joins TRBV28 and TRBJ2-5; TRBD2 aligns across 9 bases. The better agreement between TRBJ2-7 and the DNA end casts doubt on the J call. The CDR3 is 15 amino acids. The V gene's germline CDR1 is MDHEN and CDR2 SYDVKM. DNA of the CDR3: TGTGCCAGCAGACCTAAATTAGCGGGAGTCGACGAGCAGTACTTC. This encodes CASRPKLAGVDEQYF.

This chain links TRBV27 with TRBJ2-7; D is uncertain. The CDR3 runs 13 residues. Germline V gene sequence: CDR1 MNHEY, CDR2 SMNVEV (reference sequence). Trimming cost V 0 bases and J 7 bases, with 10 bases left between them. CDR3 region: CASSLSTQMEQYF. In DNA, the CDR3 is TGTGCCAGCAGTTTATCGACGCAGATGGAGCAGTACTTC.

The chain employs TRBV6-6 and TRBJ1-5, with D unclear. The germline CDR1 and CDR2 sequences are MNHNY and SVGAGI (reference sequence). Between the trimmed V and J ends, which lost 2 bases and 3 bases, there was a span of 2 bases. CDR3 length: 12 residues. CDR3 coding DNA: TGTGCCAGCAGTTACCTCAATCAGCCCCAGCATTTT. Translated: CASSYLNQPQHF.

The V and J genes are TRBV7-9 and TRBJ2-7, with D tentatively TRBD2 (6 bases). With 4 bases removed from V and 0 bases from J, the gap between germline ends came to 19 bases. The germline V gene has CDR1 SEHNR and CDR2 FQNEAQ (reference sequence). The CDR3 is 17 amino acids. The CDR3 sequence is CASSSTLGSRPSYEQYF. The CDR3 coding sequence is TGTGCCAGCAGCTCTACCCTCGGGAGTCGGCCCTCCTACGAGCAGTACTTC.

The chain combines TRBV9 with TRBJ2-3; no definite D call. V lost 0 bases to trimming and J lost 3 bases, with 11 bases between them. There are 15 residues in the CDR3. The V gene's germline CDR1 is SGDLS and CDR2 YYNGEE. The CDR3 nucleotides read TGTGCCAGCAGCGTAGCTACTCCAGGAACAGATACGCAGTATTTT. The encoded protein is CASSVATPGTDTQYF.

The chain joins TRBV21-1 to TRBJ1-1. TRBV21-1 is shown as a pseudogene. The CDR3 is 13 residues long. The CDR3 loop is CASIEGNNTEAFF. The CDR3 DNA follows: TGTGCCAGCATAGAGGGAAACAACACTGAAGCTTTCTTT.

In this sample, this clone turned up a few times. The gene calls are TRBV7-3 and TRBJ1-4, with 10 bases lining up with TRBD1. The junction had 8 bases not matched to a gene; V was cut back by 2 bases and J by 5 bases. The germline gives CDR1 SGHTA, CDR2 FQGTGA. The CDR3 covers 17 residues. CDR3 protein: CASSLLGPGQGNEKLFF. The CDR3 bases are TGTGCCAGCAGCTTATTGGGCCCGGGACAGGGGAATGAAAAACTGTTTTTT.

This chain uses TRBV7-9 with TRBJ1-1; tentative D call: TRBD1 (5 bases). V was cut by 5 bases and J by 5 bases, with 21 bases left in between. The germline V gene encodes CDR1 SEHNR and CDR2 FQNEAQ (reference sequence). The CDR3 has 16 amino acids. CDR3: CASSQIGGGKATEAFF. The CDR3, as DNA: TGTGCCAGCAGCCAAATAGGTGGGGGGAAGGCGACTGAAGCTTTCTTT.

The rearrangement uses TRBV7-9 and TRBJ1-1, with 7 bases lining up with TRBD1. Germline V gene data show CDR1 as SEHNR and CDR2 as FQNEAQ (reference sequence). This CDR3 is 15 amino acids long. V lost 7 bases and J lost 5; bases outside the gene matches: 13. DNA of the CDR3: TGTGCCAGCACCCCTCGGGGACAGAGAGGTACTGAAGCTTTCTTT. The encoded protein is CASTPRGQRGTEAFF.